One and the same sample provided the 25 T cell receptor beta chains below, sequenced in a study of cytomegalovirus exposure and HLA in healthy donors. Use of 60 Vbeta and 13 Jbeta primers characterized the PCR. Profiling relied on immunoSEQ multiplex PCR, and the TCRdb table lists in-frame clones only, not all of them. This table has approximately 160,000 clones, roughly 87% appearing once. The sample comprised PBMCs. The receptors come from a man aged 25 to 40 in good health and CMV-seropositive.

This chain joins TRBV6-6 and TRBJ2-2; D perhaps matches TRBD1 (6 bases). The CDR3 extends over 15 amino acids. The germline V gene encodes CDR1 MNHNY and CDR2 SVGAGI (reference sequence). Between the trimmed V and J ends, which lost 7 bases and 0 bases, there was a span of 12 bases. CDR3 DNA: TGTGCCAGCACCCCAGGGACATCGAACACCGGGGAGCTGTTTTTT. The encoded protein is CASTPGTSNTGELFF.

On this clone: One end of the junction does not line up with germline, which may come from a read error. The chain carries TRBV5-6 and TRBJ2-2; 9 positions match TRBD1. The germline V gene has CDR1 SGHDT and CDR2 YYEEEE. The CDR3 extends over 18 amino acids. The DNA of the CDR3 is TGTGCCAGCAGCCCATTGAGGTCCGGGACAGGGAACGCCGGGGAGCTGTTTTTT. As protein: CASSPLRSGTGNAGELFF.

The count of this clone is one. The chain couples TRBV5-1 to TRBJ2-2, with 8 bases identical to TRBD2. Per the germline V gene, CDR1 is SGHRS and CDR2 is YFSETQ. The CDR3 loop spans 19 amino acids. With 0 bases clipped from V and 8 bases from J, the junction kept 18 bases outside the gene matches. In DNA form, the CDR3 reads TGCGCCAGCAGCTTGGTACTATCGCCCATCCCCGGGACTAGAGGGGAGCTGTTTTTT. Translated: CASSLVLSPIPGTRGELFF.

The chain carries TRBV30 and TRBJ2-5; weak D call: TRBD2 (5 bases). Trimming left V 3 bases short and J 11 bases short, with 16 bases between. Germline loops: CDR1 GTSNPN, CDR2 SVGIG (reference sequence). The CDR3 spans 12 residues. The chain's CDR3 is CAWRRILGEQYF. The CDR3 DNA sequence: TGTGCCTGGAGACGGATCCTTGGGGAGCAGTACTTC.

V and J are TRBV4-1 and TRBJ2-5; D gene uncertain. Between the trimmed V and J ends, which lost 4 bases and 5 bases, there was a span of 8 bases. In germline, CDR1 is MGHRA, CDR2 YSYEKL. CDR3 length: 12 residues. The CDR3: CASSPRDETQYF. As DNA, the CDR3 is TGCGCCAGCAGCCCGAGAGATGAGACCCAGTACTTC.

The chain couples TRBV5-1 to TRBJ2-3; unclear D gene. V shed 4 bases and J shed 4 bases, with 10 bases lying between them. CDR1 SGHRS and CDR2 YFSETQ come from the germline V gene. The CDR3 sequence is 13 residues long. The CDR3 bases are TGCGCCAGCAGCACAGCCTTGGCAGATACGCAGTATTTT. Translating gives CASSTALADTQYF.

The chain links TRBV5-1 to TRBJ2-7; TRBD1 is a possible D gene (5 bases). V gave up 4 bases and J gave up 3 bases, with 14 bases separating them. Germline V gene lookup returns CDR1 SGHRS and CDR2 YFSETQ. This CDR3 is 14 amino acids long. CDR3 amino acids: CASSPEQGFYEQYF. CDR3 sequence (DNA): TGCGCCAGCAGCCCAGAGCAGGGTTTCTACGAGCAGTACTTC.

This clone is a singleton in its sample. This sequence joins TRBV2 and TRBJ2-7, with a weak D call TRBD1 (6 bases). V lost 8 bases to trimming and J lost 4 bases, with 18 bases between them. Looked up from germline, CDR1 is SNHLY and CDR2 is FYNNEI. The CDR3 extends over 14 amino acids. The CDR3 coding sequence is TGTGCCAGCGTTGTGGGCAGGGGAATTTACGAGCAGTACTTC. Protein sequence: CASVVGRGIYEQYF.

V is TRBV7-2 and J is TRBJ2-1; D is undetermined. The V end was cut by 2 bases, the J end by 4 bases, with 12 bases between. The CDR3 runs 15 residues. Germline loops: CDR1 SGHTA, CDR2 FQGNSA. The CDR3 loop is CASSLSSLQYNEQFF. In DNA form, the CDR3 reads TGTGCCAGCAGCTTATCCTCATTACAATACAATGAGCAGTTCTTC.

In DNA form, the CDR3 reads TGTGCCAGCACCAGACGGGGGGATGAGCAGTTCTTC. Translated, it gives CASTRRGDEQFF. The gene calls are TRBV6-1 and TRBJ2-1, with TRBD2 matching over 7 bases. CDR1 MNHNS and CDR2 SASEGT come from the germline V gene. The CDR3 is 12 residues long. Trimming at V came to 7 bases and at J to 8 bases, leaving 5 bases not matched to a gene.

The gene calls are TRBV7-9 and TRBJ1-1, with TRBD1 matching over 8 bases. The CDR3 is 16 amino acids. Unmatched junction bases numbered 11, after V lost 7 bases and J lost 1 base. CDR1 SEHNR and CDR2 FQNEAQ come from the germline V gene (reference sequence). The CDR3 loop is CASTPGGLVENTEAFF. The CDR3 DNA follows: TGTGCCAGCACCCCAGGGGGCTTAGTTGAGAACACTGAAGCTTTCTTT.

The chain combines TRBV29-1 with TRBJ2-2; 9 bases fit TRBD1. Losses at the gene ends were 3 bases for V and 5 bases for J; bases not matched to a gene: 4. The CDR3 contains 14 residues. CDR1 is SQVTM, CDR2 ANQGSEA, per germline. The CDR3 loop reads CSVDPGTGTGELFF. The CDR3, as DNA: TGCAGCGTTGACCCCGGGACAGGGACCGGGGAGCTGTTTTTT.

The rearrangement uses TRBV6-5 and TRBJ1-1; 9 nucleotides agree with TRBD1. The CDR3 runs 14 residues. Germline-derived CDR1 and CDR2 are MNHEY and SVGAGI. Germline trimming cut 4 bases from V and 9 bases from J; bases unmatched to any gene: 9. The CDR3 sequence: CASSSNPQGAQAFF. Here the CDR3 DNA reads TGTGCCAGCAGTTCTAATCCACAGGGGGCCCAAGCTTTCTTT.

The chain recombines TRBV4-2 with TRBJ2-2; D is possibly TRBD2 (5 bases). V lost 3 bases, J lost 8 bases, and 16 bases lay in between. This CDR3 is 15 amino acids long. Germline V gene sequence: CDR1 LGHNA, CDR2 YNFKEQ. The chain's CDR3 is CASSHLTSEVGELFF. The CDR3 DNA is TGTGCCAGCAGCCACCTGACTTCGGAGGTTGGGGAGCTGTTTTTT.

The chain combines TRBV28 with TRBJ1-5; D call uncertain. Germline CDR1 MDHEN, CDR2 SYDVKM. CDR3 length: 13 amino acids. With 2 bases removed from V and 3 bases from J, the gap between germline ends came to 5 bases. CDR3 amino acids: CASSLQFNQPQHF. The CDR3 nucleotides are TGTGCCAGCAGTTTACAGTTCAATCAGCCCCAGCATTTT. Full variable domain (missing parts from reference TRBV28 and TRBJ1-5): DVKVTQSSRYLVKRTGEKVFLECVQDMDHENMFWYRQDPGLGLRLIYFSYDVKMKEKGDIPEGYSVSREKKERFSLILESASTNQTSMYLCASSLQFNQPQHFGDGTRLSIL.

The V call is TRBV10-3, the J call TRBJ1-5; unclear D gene. The CDR3 totals 13 residues. Trimming took off 2 bases at V and 6 bases at J, with 8 bases between the two ends. Germline CDR1 reads ENHRY; CDR2 reads SYGVKD. The CDR3 loop reads CAISEVSRQPQHF. The CDR3 nucleotides are TGTGCCATCAGTGAGGTTTCTCGTCAGCCCCAGCATTTT.

This clone came up once. The chain recombines TRBV29-1 with TRBJ2-1; D might be TRBD2 (6 bases). The CDR3 contains 17 residues. Trimming removed 4 bases at V and 1 base at J, with 20 bases between. CDR1 and CDR2 from the germline V gene are SQVTM and ANQGSEA. In nucleotides, the CDR3 is TGCAGCGTTGTGACGGGCCGGGACTTTAGATCCTACAATGAGCAGTTCTTC. It yields the protein CSVVTGRDFRSYNEQFF.

V usage is TRBV30 and J usage is TRBJ1-5, with D perhaps TRBD1 (5 bases). The V end lost 0 bases, the J end lost 5 bases, and 14 bases lay between the germline ends. The germline V gene has CDR1 GTSNPN and CDR2 SVGIG (reference sequence). The CDR3 runs to 15 residues. CDR3 residues: CAWSVRSGHDQPQHF. CDR3 in DNA: TGTGCCTGGAGTGTACGGTCAGGGCACGATCAGCCCCAGCATTTT. The entire variable domain, with the rest obtained from reference TRBV30 and TRBJ1-5, is as follows: SQTIHQWPATLVQPVGSPLSLECTVEGTSNPNLYWYRQAAGRGLQLLFYSVGIGQISSEVPQNLSASRPQDRQFILSSKKLLLSDSGFYLCAWSVRSGHDQPQHFGDGTRLSIL.

The gene calls are TRBV18 and TRBJ1-3, with 7 bases matching TRBD1. The CDR3 extends over 17 amino acids. The V gene end was trimmed by 0 bases and the J gene end by 0 bases; junction bases not matched to a gene: 5. The germline V gene has CDR1 KGHSH and CDR2 LQKENI. The CDR3, as DNA: TGTGCCAGCTCACCACCCAATGGACAGGTCTCTGGAAACACCATATATTTT. This encodes CASSPPNGQVSGNTIYF.

This clone was detected only a few times. The chain combines TRBV6-5 with TRBJ2-1; TRBD1 might be the D (5 bases). CDR1 and CDR2 from the germline V gene are MNHEY and SVGAGI. Trimming took 4 bases from V and 9 from J, leaving 10 bases between them. The CDR3 length is 12 residues. Written as DNA, the CDR3 is TGTGCCAGCAGTTCCCCCAGGGCTGAGCAGTTCTTC. This encodes CASSSPRAEQFF.

The rearrangement links TRBV2 to TRBJ2-5; 7 bases are a match to TRBD1. The DNA end is a closer match to TRBJ2-7, so the J assignment may be wrong. CDR1 and CDR2 from the germline V gene are SNHLY and FYNNEI. The CDR3 has 14 amino acids. CDR3 sequence reads: CASSRGQIPNEQYF. Written as DNA, the CDR3 is TGTGCCAGCAGCCGGGGACAGATACCCAACGAGCAGTACTTC.

This clone was seen more than once but under ten times. The CDR3, as DNA: TGTGCCAGCAGCTCCCTTCAGGGTTCGGGCACTGAAGCTTTCTTT. Translating gives CASSSLQGSGTEAFF. This sequence joins TRBV6-6 and TRBJ1-1; a weak D match, TRBD1 (5 bases). The CDR3 has 15 amino acids. CDR1 is MNHNY, CDR2 SVGAGI, per germline (reference sequence). Deletions cut 6 bases from V and 4 bases from J, with 18 bases between.

V usage is TRBV7-2 and J usage is TRBJ2-3, with D uncertain. The CDR3 length is 13 residues. CDR1 and CDR2 (germline): SGHTA, FQGNSA. Deletions cut 3 bases from V and 5 bases from J, with 9 bases between. Here the CDR3 DNA reads TGTGCCAGCAGCTTCGCCGGTAGAGATACGCAGTATTTT. This translates into CASSFAGRDTQYF.

This clone was recorded once. The chain has TRBV19 and TRBJ2-7, with 11 bases identical to TRBD1. The V and J ends lost 5 bases and 4 bases, in that order; junction bases with no gene match: 4. CDR1 LNHDA and CDR2 SQIVND come from the germline V gene (reference sequence). The CDR3 covers 14 residues. The CDR3 loop reads CASSVRDRGYEQYF. CDR3 nucleotides: TGTGCCAGTAGTGTCCGGGACAGGGGGTACGAGCAGTACTTC.

V gene TRBV19 combines with J gene TRBJ1-5, with TRBD1 matching over 9 bases. CDR1 and CDR2 (germline): LNHDA, SQIVND (reference sequence). CDR3 length: 14 residues. After removal of 5 bases from V and 5 bases from J, the junction contained 4 bases not matched to a gene. The CDR3 DNA reads TGTGCCAGTAGTTTGGGACAGGGTTATCAGCCCCAGCATTTT. Translation: CASSLGQGYQPQHF.